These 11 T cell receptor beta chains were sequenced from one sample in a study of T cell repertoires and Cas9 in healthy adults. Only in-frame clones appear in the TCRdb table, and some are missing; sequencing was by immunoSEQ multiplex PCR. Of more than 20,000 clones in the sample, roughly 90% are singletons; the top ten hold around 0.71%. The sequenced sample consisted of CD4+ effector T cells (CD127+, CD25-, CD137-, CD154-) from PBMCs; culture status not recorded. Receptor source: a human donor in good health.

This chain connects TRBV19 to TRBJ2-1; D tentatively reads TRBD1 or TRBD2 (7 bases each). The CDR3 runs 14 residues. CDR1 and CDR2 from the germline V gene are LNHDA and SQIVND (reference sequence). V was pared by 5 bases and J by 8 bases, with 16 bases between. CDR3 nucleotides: TGTGCCAGTAGTCCTCAGGGGGGGACGGATGAGCAGTTCTTC. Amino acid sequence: CASSPQGGTDEQFF.

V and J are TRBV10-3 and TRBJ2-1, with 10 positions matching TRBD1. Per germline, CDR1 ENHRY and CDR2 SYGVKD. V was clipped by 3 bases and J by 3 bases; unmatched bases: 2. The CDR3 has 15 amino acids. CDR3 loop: CAISDGTGDYNEQFF. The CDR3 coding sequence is TGTGCCATCAGTGACGGGACAGGGGACTACAATGAGCAGTTCTTC.

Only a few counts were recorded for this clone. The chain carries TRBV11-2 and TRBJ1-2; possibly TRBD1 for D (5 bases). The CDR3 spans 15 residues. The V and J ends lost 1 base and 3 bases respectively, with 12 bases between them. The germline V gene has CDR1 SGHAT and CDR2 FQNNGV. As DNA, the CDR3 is TGTGCCAGCAGCTTAGCGTTTCGGGGGGACTATGGCTACACCTTC. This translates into CASSLAFRGDYGYTF.

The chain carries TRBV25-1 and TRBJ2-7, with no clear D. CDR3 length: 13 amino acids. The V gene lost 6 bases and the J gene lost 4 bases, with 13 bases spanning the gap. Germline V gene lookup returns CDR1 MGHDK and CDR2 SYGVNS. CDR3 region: CASSGSLGYEQYF. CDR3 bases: TGTGCCAGCAGCGGAAGTTTGGGGTACGAGCAGTACTTC.

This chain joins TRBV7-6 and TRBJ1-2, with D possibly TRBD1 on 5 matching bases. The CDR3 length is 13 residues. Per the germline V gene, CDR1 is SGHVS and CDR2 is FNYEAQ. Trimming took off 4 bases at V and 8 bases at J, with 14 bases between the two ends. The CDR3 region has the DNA TGTGCCAGCAGCTCCGAGCAGGGTGGAGGCTACACCTTC. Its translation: CASSSEQGGGYTF.

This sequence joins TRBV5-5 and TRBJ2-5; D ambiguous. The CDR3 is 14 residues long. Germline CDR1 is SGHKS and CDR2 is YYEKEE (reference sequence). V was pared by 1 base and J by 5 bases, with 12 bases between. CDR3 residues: CASSLFSPLETQYF. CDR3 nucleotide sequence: TGTGCCAGCAGCTTGTTCAGTCCCTTGGAGACCCAGTACTTC.

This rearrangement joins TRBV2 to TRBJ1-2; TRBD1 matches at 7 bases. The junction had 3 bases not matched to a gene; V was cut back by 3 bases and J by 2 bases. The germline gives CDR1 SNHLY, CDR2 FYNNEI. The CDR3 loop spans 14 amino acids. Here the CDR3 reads CASSDEQGNYGYTF. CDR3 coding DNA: TGTGCCAGCAGTGACGAACAGGGGAACTATGGCTACACCTTC.

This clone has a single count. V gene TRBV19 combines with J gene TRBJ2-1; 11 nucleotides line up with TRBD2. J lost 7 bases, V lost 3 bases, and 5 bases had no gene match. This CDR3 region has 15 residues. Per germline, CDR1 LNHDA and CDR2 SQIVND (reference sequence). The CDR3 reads CASSIGSSGGNEQFF. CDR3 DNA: TGTGCCAGTAGTATTGGGTCTAGCGGGGGGAATGAGCAGTTCTTC.

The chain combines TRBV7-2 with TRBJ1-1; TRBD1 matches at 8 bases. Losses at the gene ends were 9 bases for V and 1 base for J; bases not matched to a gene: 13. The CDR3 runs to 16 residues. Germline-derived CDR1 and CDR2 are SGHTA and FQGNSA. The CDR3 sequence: CASDMDRVGGNTEAFF. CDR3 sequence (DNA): TGTGCCAGTGACATGGACAGGGTTGGGGGGAACACTGAAGCTTTCTTT. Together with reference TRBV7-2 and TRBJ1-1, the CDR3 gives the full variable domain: GAGVSQSPSNKVTEKGKDVELRCDPISGHTALYWYRQSLGQGLEFLIYFQGNSAPDKSGLPSDRFSAERTGGSVSTLTIQRTQQEDSAVYLCASDMDRVGGNTEAFFGQGTRLTVV.

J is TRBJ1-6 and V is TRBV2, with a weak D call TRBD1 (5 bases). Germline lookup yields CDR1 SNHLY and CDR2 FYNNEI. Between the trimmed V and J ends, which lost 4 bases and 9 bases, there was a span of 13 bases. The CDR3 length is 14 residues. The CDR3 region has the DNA TGTGCCAGCAGTGTGAGCAGGGATGGTTCACCCCTCCACTTT. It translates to CASSVSRDGSPLHF.

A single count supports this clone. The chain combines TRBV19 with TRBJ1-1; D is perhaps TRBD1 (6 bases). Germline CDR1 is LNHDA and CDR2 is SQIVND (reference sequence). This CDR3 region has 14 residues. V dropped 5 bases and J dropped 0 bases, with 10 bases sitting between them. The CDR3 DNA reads TGTGCCAGTAGTTTGCAGGGGCTGAACACTGAAGCTTTCTTT. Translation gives CASSLQGLNTEAFF.